Listed here is a single T cell receptor (beta chain). The antigen remains unidentified. Other DNA sequences in the same sample also yield this CDR3. The entry originates in a study of cytomegalovirus exposure and HLA in healthy donors. The wider study: Genotyping showed roughly 86% of almost 400 donors falling in the Caucasian-associated ancestry cluster. Study results and caveats: In a later analysis, TCR beta V- and J-gene trimming was associated with a missense DCLRE1C variant.

Each of the donors was a healthy bone marrow donor. PCR used 60 Vbeta primers and 13 Jbeta primers. Repertoires were generated with immunoSEQ multiplex PCR, while TCRdb's copy carries only in-frame clones and drops some. The table records 200,000 to 250,000 clones, approximately 80% of them present only once. Sequencing input: PBMCs. This receptor was identified in a boy under 10 years old in good health and CMV-seronegative.

CDR3 DNA: TGTGCCAGCAGTGAAGAAGGACTAGCGGGAGTTATATACAATGAGCAGTTCTTC. This sequence encodes CASSEEGLAGVIYNEQFF. The chain links TRBV6-1 to TRBJ2-1; 13 bases fit TRBD2. Germline V gene sequence: CDR1 MNHNS, CDR2 SASEGT. V gave up 1 base and J gave up 4 bases; unmatched junction bases: 7. This CDR3 has 18 residues.